One TCR beta chain is described in this entry. Its antigen remains unidentified. This record comes from a study of T cell repertoires in cytomegalovirus infection. Looking at the study overall: Indicated by public TCR beta signatures were CMV infection and matching HLA type.

The ends were cut back, 1 base at V and 2 bases at J, with 17 bases in the middle. Germline-derived CDR1 and CDR2 are SGHNT and YYREEE (reference sequence). CDR3 length: 17 residues. Broader study findings: HLA-C-restricted CMV clonotypes gave the most frequent clonotype in two of eight donors.

TCRdb itself ran the reads through MiXCR, one entry per CDR3 protein. This table holds around 540,000 distinct CDR3 sequences, 25% to 35% found once. The material sequenced was cultured PBMCs, taken from culture after CMV antigen stimulation. This TCR was sampled from a human donor in good health (CMV status not recorded). Some clones in this sample may be carry-over from other donors' samples. This rearrangement joins TRBV5-4 to TRBJ2-3, with D perhaps assigned TRBD1 or TRBD2 (5 bases each). CDR3 in amino acids: CASSLFPGTKVTDTQYF. CDR3 coding DNA: TGTGCCAGCAGCTTGTTCCCCGGGACCAAAGTCACAGATACGCAGTATTTT.